The clone carrying this T cell receptor beta chain was found many times. Its antigen is undetermined. These data are taken from a study of read filtering for tumor transcriptome and immune sequencing. Overall study context: The cohort had roughly 16 men and roughly 13 women aged about 47 to 80, mean about 72 years.

Regarding the study as a whole: Single-read clonotypes: about 81.9% of IR-seq clonotypes (approximately 4% of reads), 65% to 75% of RNA-seq clonotypes (under 50% of reads).

Molecular barcoded adaptors covering alpha/delta and beta/gamma chains were used on about 390 ng RNA. Via MiXCR, TCRdb re-called the reads, giving one row per CDR3 protein. This sample has over 35,000 distinct CDR3 sequences, with 13% found just once. The receptor comes from a donor aged 40 or over with multiple myeloma. Material for sequencing was a population of CD138-negative cells sorted from bone marrow.

CDR3 coding DNA: TGTGCCAGTAGTCCCGGCCCGGGACAGCACACAGATACGCAGTATTTT. Translated, it gives CASSPGPGQHTDTQYF. This sequence joins TRBV19 and TRBJ2-3; TRBD1 agrees at 7 bases. The germline CDR1 and CDR2 sequences are LNHDA and SQIVND (reference sequence). CDR3 length: 16 residues. V was pared by 5 bases and J by 2 bases, with 10 bases of the junction left unmatched.